The 24 T cell receptor beta chains listed next were all sequenced from one sample in a study of blood T cell repertoires in COVID-19. TCRdb keeps only in-frame clones here, not all; method: immunoSEQ multiplex PCR. The table includes 390,000 or so clones, roughly nine tenths detected once. Input material: peripheral blood. Source of these receptors: a woman aged 25 to 39 with COVID-19, enrolled during active disease.

The J gene is TRBJ2-3, the V gene TRBV24-1; 8 bases map to TRBD2. Germline V gene data show CDR1 as KGHDR and CDR2 as SFDVKD. The V and J ends lost 9 bases and 0 bases, in that order; junction bases with no gene match: 7. This CDR3 is built from 15 residues. CDR3 bases: TGTGCCACCGTATCTCGGGAGGGGAGCACAGATACGCAGTATTTT. It encodes CATVSREGSTDTQYF.

This clone was recorded once. This chain links TRBV7-8 with TRBJ1-5, with a possible D match to TRBD1 (5 bases). CDR1 and CDR2 (germline): SGHVS, FQNEAQ. The V end lost 4 bases, the J end lost 7 bases, and 14 bases lay between the germline ends. There are 14 residues in the CDR3. The CDR3 region is CASSSRGSDQPQHF. CDR3 nucleotide sequence: TGTGCCAGCAGCTCCCGGGGGTCAGACCAGCCCCAGCATTTT.

V and J are TRBV24-1 and TRBJ2-3; 11 bases map to TRBD1. Germline CDR1 and CDR2: KGHDR and SFDVKD. This CDR3 is built from 15 residues. The J segment lost 4 bases and the V segment lost 6 bases, leaving 5 bases of the junction unmatched. CDR3 DNA: TGTGCCACCAGTCCCCGGGACAGGGGGTCAGATACGCAGTATTTT. Translated, it gives CATSPRDRGSDTQYF.

The chain couples TRBV7-2 to TRBJ2-1, with 7 nucleotides matching TRBD2. V gave up 1 base and J gave up 6 bases; unmatched junction bases: 0. Germline V gene sequence: CDR1 SGHTA, CDR2 FQGNSA. This CDR3 has 13 amino acids. The CDR3 region is CASSLVAGNEQFF. The CDR3 DNA sequence: TGTGCCAGCAGCTTAGTAGCGGGCAATGAGCAGTTCTTC.

This chain connects TRBV4-1 to TRBJ1-1, with D hard to call. The CDR3 runs to 14 residues. The ends were cut back, 3 bases at V and 4 bases at J, with 12 bases in the middle. Germline lookup yields CDR1 MGHRA and CDR2 YSYEKL. This CDR3 is CASSQAPAGTEAFF. The CDR3, as DNA: TGCGCCAGCAGCCAGGCTCCGGCAGGCACTGAAGCTTTCTTT.

This sequence joins TRBV7-2 and TRBJ2-3; the D gene is possibly TRBD2 (6 bases). The ends were cut back, 5 bases at V and 9 bases at J, with 15 bases in the middle. CDR3 length: 13 amino acids. Germline V gives CDR1 SGHTA, CDR2 FQGNSA. The CDR3 protein is CASSLDPGDTQYF. The DNA of the CDR3 is TGTGCCAGCAGCCTTGACCCGGGAGACACGCAGTATTTT.

CDR3 bases: TGTGCCAGCAGCCAAGCAAGAGCGGGGGGCCTCTCCTACGAGCAGTACTTC. Translated: CASSQARAGGLSYEQYF. V gene TRBV14 combines with J gene TRBJ2-7, with TRBD2 identical over 9 bases. The V and J ends lost 1 base and 0 bases, in that order; junction bases with no gene match: 7. CDR1 is SGHDN, CDR2 FVKESK, per germline. The CDR3 is 17 amino acids.

This chain connects TRBV5-6 to TRBJ2-7, with no clear D. The CDR3 has 14 residues. V lost 6 bases and J 1 base, leaving 14 bases between the germline ends. CDR1 is SGHDT and CDR2 is YYEEEE in the germline V gene. CDR3 DNA: TGTGCCAGCAACCGCGGCCAGAGTTCCTACGAGCAGTACTTC. This translates into CASNRGQSSYEQYF. Variable domain in full (rest from reference TRBV5-6 and TRBJ2-7): DAGVTQSPTHLIKTRGQQVTLRCSPKSGHDTVSWYQQALGQGPQFIFQYYEEEERQRGNFPDRFSGHQFPNYSSELNVNALLLGDSALYLCASNRGQSSYEQYFGPGTRLTVT.

This clone came up once. The chain recombines TRBV11-2 with TRBJ1-1; D gene uncertain. The CDR3 totals 16 residues. Looked up from germline, CDR1 is SGHAT and CDR2 is FQNNGV. V dropped 0 bases and J dropped 0 bases, with 11 bases sitting between them. In nucleotides, the CDR3 is TGTGCCAGCAGCTTAGATCGCCGGGTCTTGAACACTGAAGCTTTCTTT. Protein sequence: CASSLDRRVLNTEAFF.

The chain carries TRBV5-4 and TRBJ1-2, with 10 bases identical to TRBD1. The CDR3 extends over 16 amino acids. The V gene end was trimmed by 4 bases and the J gene end by 4 bases; junction bases not matched to a gene: 10. CDR1 and CDR2 (germline): SGHNT, YYREEE (reference sequence). The CDR3 nucleotides are TGTGCCAGCAGCGGGGGACAGGGGATACCCTCCTATGGCTACACCTTC. Amino acid sequence: CASSGGQGIPSYGYTF.

V is TRBV6-2 or TRBV6-3 and J is TRBJ1-6; the D is unclear. Germline assignment: CDR1 MNHEY and CDR2 SVGEGT. With 5 bases removed from V and 12 bases from J, the gap between germline ends came to 11 bases. This CDR3 contains 12 residues. DNA for the CDR3: TGTGCCAGCAGTCCCGTTGTCCTACCCCTCCACTTT. This translates into CASSPVVLPLHF.

The chain carries TRBV27 and TRBJ2-2; 10 bases agree with TRBD2. The CDR3 sequence is 16 residues long. CDR1 is MNHEY, CDR2 SMNVEV, per germline (reference sequence). Trimming at V came to 8 bases and at J to 4 bases, leaving 10 bases not matched to a gene. CDR3 DNA: TGTGCCAGCGCCTCACTAGCGGGGAGATTCACCGGGGAGCTGTTTTTT. Translated: CASASLAGRFTGELFF.

The chain has TRBV5-1 and TRBJ2-5; 8 nucleotides line up with TRBD1. V shed 2 bases, J shed 1 base, and the junction held 13 bases outside the gene matches. CDR1 and CDR2 from the germline V gene are SGHRS and YFSETQ. The CDR3 is 18 residues long. CDR3 DNA sequence: TGCGCCAGCAGCTTTTCCCTCCTGGACAGGGTACCCCAAGAGACCCAGTACTTC. This codes for CASSFSLLDRVPQETQYF.

The V gene is TRBV18, the J gene TRBJ1-1, with D possibly TRBD1 on 5 matching bases. The germline V gene encodes CDR1 KGHSH and CDR2 LQKENI. V was shortened by 1 base and J by 11 bases, with 23 bases between the two germline ends. The CDR3 is 16 residues long. CDR3 nucleotide sequence: TGTGCCAGCTCACCACTAGGAGGGATTGTCAGGGAAGGGGCTTTCTTT. Residues: CASSPLGGIVREGAFF.

The V gene is TRBV5-1, the J gene TRBJ2-5, with TRBD2 identical over 8 bases. V gave up 0 bases and J gave up 0 bases; unmatched junction bases: 7. The CDR3 covers 17 residues. Germline assignment: CDR1 SGHRS and CDR2 YFSETQ. DNA of the CDR3: TGCGCCAGCAGCTTGGGACTAGCGCGGACTTACCAAGAGACCCAGTACTTC. Amino acid sequence: CASSLGLARTYQETQYF. Full variable domain (missing parts from reference TRBV5-1 and TRBJ2-5): KAGVTQTPRYLIKTRGQQVTLSCSPISGHRSVSWYQQTPGQGLQFLFEYFSETQRNKGNFPGRFSGRQFSNSRSEMNVSTLELGDSALYLCASSLGLARTYQETQYFGPGTRLLVL.

The J gene is TRBJ2-2, the V gene TRBV3-1 (or the pseudogene TRBV3-2), with TRBD2 matching over 10 bases. The junction had 12 bases not matched to a gene; V was cut back by 1 base and J by 7 bases. The CDR3 totals 18 residues. Looked up from germline, CDR1 is LGHDT and CDR2 is YNNKEL (reference sequence). The CDR3 sequence: CASSQVVAGGSGSGELFF. The DNA of the CDR3 is TGTGCCAGCAGCCAAGTGGTAGCGGGAGGATCGGGGAGCGGGGAGCTGTTTTTT.

This chain links TRBV2 with TRBJ2-7; TRBD1 matches 10 bases. Germline loops: CDR1 SNHLY, CDR2 FYNNEI. With V trimmed by 4 bases and J by 4 bases, 13 bases remained unmatched. The CDR3 totals 17 residues. The CDR3 DNA sequence: TGTGCCAGCAGTGGGTATCGGGGGACAGGGGAGGTGTACGAGCAGTACTTC. It translates to CASSGYRGTGEVYEQYF.

CDR3 residues: CASSSWGTGSTEAFF. CDR3 coding DNA: TGTGCCAGCAGCTCCTGGGGGACAGGCTCAACTGAAGCTTTCTTT. The chain has TRBV7-2 and TRBJ1-1, with TRBD1 identical over 8 bases. Germline CDR1 and CDR2: SGHTA and FQGNSA. The V segment lost 4 bases and the J segment 5 bases; nucleotides outside the gene matches: 9. The CDR3 consists of 15 residues.

This chain joins TRBV4-3 and TRBJ1-2; no definite D call. Germline V gives CDR1 LGHNA, CDR2 YSLEER. The CDR3 runs to 13 residues. The germline V and J ends were trimmed by 1 base and 4 bases, with 7 bases remaining between them. The CDR3 sequence: CASSQVPGYGYTF. The DNA of the CDR3 is TGCGCCAGCAGCCAAGTACCGGGCTATGGCTACACCTTC.

The chain uses TRBV15 and TRBJ1-1; D possibly corresponds to TRBD1 (5 bases). V lost 0 bases, J lost 0 bases, and 8 bases lay in between. The CDR3 has 15 amino acids. The germline CDR1 and CDR2 sequences are LNHNV and YYDKDF (reference sequence). The CDR3 DNA is TGTGCCACCAGCAGAGACCCGACAGTGAACACTGAAGCTTTCTTT. This codes for CATSRDPTVNTEAFF. Using reference TRBV15 and TRBJ1-1 for the parts outside the CDR3, the full variable domain is DAMVIQNPRYQVTQFGKPVTLSCSQTLNHNVMYWYQQKSSQAPKLLFHYYDKDFNNEADTPDNFQSRRPNTSFCFLDIRSPGLGDTAMYLCATSRDPTVNTEAFFGQGTRLTVV.

The gene calls are TRBV1 and TRBJ2-7; the DNA was not used to check the table's D call, TRBD2. TRBV1 is a documented pseudogene. The CDR3 loop spans 13 amino acids. CDR3 in amino acids: CTSSRDGLVEQYV. The CDR3 coding sequence is TGCACCAGCAGCCGGGACGGACTAGTGGAGCAGTACGTC.

The chain couples TRBV30 to TRBJ1-5; TRBD1 matches at 7 bases. The CDR3 is 14 amino acids. V shed 3 bases and J 4 bases; nucleotides not matched to a gene: 6. Germline V lookup: CDR1 GTSNPN, CDR2 SVGIG (reference sequence). CDR3 sequence (DNA): TGTGCCTGGAGAACCGGGACAGAGAATCAGCCCCAGCATTTT. Encoded protein: CAWRTGTENQPQHF.

This clone has more than one count but fewer than ten. The chain links TRBV19 to TRBJ1-5; 10 nucleotides line up with TRBD1. V was pared by 10 bases and J by 5 bases, with 5 bases of the junction left unmatched. Germline V CDR1 and CDR2: LNHDA, SQIVND (reference sequence). CDR3 length equals 13 residues. The CDR3 region has the DNA TGTGCCACCGACAGGGGGCCCGATCAGCCCCAGCATTTT. Protein sequence: CATDRGPDQPQHF.

This clone was observed a handful of times. The genes are TRBV27 and TRBJ1-6; D is unresolved. Trimming removed 5 bases at V and 0 bases at J, with 8 bases between. CDR3 length: 15 residues. Germline CDR1 MNHEY, CDR2 SMNVEV (reference sequence). The CDR3 sequence is CASSPVSSYNSPLHF. The DNA of the CDR3 is TGTGCCAGCAGTCCCGTGAGCTCCTATAATTCACCCCTCCACTTT.